This T cell receptor (beta chain) was identified in a study of breast tumors, draining lymph nodes, adjacent tissues. Points from the study as a whole: Most tumor T cells seemingly derive from lymph node, then expand in tumor. That most tumor T cells come from lymph nodes remained unproven. Tumor repertoires ranked between lymph nodes and nontumor tissue in diversity, with V and J gene preferences.

This clonotype occurred many times. No antigen is known for it. The CDR3 has 14 amino acids. V shed 5 bases, J shed 3 bases, and the junction held 7 bases outside the gene matches. Germline V lookup: CDR1 SEHNR, CDR2 FQNEAQ (reference sequence). The lymph nodes were axillary draining lymph nodes from breast cancer patients. MiXCR, applied by TCRdb to the multiplex PCR reads, yields one record per CDR3 protein. Of about 110,000 distinct CDR3 sequences listed, about 30% are singletons. The TCR originated in a female donor with breast cancer. Some clones in this sample may be carry-over from other donors' samples. Sequencing used axillary lymph node tissue. V and J are TRBV7-9 and TRBJ2-7, with TRBD1 identical over 7 bases. The CDR3 protein is CASSRDRVDYEQYF. The CDR3 coding sequence is TGTGCCAGCAGCCGCGACAGGGTTGACTACGAGCAGTACTTC.